A single sample gave rise to the 22 T cell receptor beta chains below, sequenced in a study of blood T cell repertoires in COVID-19. The method was immunoSEQ multiplex PCR; TCRdb's version includes in-frame clones alone and lacks a portion of them. The sample has roughly 320,000 clones, 70% to 90% seen once. The sequencing sample was made of peripheral blood. The source is a woman aged 45-65 years with COVID-19, enrolled during active disease.

The chain links TRBV6-5 to TRBJ2-5, with D perhaps TRBD2 (5 bases). V lost 0 bases, J lost 0 bases, and 8 bases lay in between. The CDR3 is made up of 15 amino acids. Germline V gene data show CDR1 as MNHEY and CDR2 as SVGAGI. CDR3 region: CASSYSRTYQETQYF. CDR3 in DNA: TGTGCCAGCAGTTACTCGAGGACTTACCAAGAGACCCAGTACTTC.

The genes are TRBV27 and TRBJ1-1; 11 bases are shared with TRBD1. This CDR3 spans 15 amino acids. After removal of 5 bases from V and 11 bases from J, the junction contained 13 bases not matched to a gene. Germline loops: CDR1 MNHEY, CDR2 SMNVEV (reference sequence). The CDR3 loop is CASSPGQGARIVAFF. In DNA form, the CDR3 reads TGTGCCAGCAGTCCCGGACAGGGGGCGAGGATCGTGGCTTTCTTT.

This chain links TRBV30 with TRBJ1-2; weak D call: TRBD1 (6 bases). The length of the CDR3 is 12 residues. V gave up 5 bases and J gave up 5 bases, with 12 bases separating them. From germline, CDR1 is GTSNPN and CDR2 SVGIG (reference sequence). Here the CDR3 DNA reads TGTGCCTGGGCCCAGGGGTCGTATGGCTACACCTTC. Amino acids: CAWAQGSYGYTF.

The table lists this clone with a count of one. The chain is built from TRBV6-5 and TRBJ2-7; weak D call: TRBD1 (5 bases). The V and J ends lost 4 bases and 7 bases respectively, with 8 bases between them. This CDR3 comprises 11 residues. The germline gives CDR1 MNHEY, CDR2 SVGAGI. CDR3 in DNA: TGTGCCAGCAGTTCAAGACAGGAGCAGTACTTC. Its protein product is CASSSRQEQYF.

The chain is built from TRBV30 and TRBJ2-2; no definite D call. The V gene lost 4 bases and the J gene lost 0 bases, with 6 bases spanning the gap. The V gene's germline CDR1 is GTSNPN and CDR2 SVGIG (reference sequence). The CDR3 runs 13 residues. CDR3 DNA: TGTGCCTGGACCTGGCCGAACACCGGGGAGCTGTTTTTT. It encodes CAWTWPNTGELFF.

Comment on this clone: At the DNA level, this CDR3 is encoded by other sequences in the same sample as well. The rearrangement links TRBV29-1 to TRBJ1-1; D not certain. CDR1 is SQVTM and CDR2 is ANQGSEA in the germline V gene. The CDR3 is made up of 14 amino acids. The germline V and J ends were trimmed by 7 bases and 3 bases, with 18 bases remaining between them. The CDR3 here is CSALNPTGDTEAFF. The CDR3 bases are TGCAGCGCTCTAAACCCGACTGGCGACACTGAAGCTTTCTTT.

J is TRBJ1-4 and V is TRBV4-3, with TRBD1 matching over 7 bases. Looked up from germline, CDR1 is LGHNA and CDR2 is YSLEER. The CDR3 sequence is 18 residues long. V lost 0 bases and J lost 8; bases outside the gene matches: 15. CDR3 bases: TGCGCCAGCAGCCAAGAAGGGATCAGGGGGGCCTTAGGGGAAAAACTGTTTTTT. Translating gives CASSQEGIRGALGEKLFF.

The chain links TRBV27 to TRBJ1-1; D unclear. The germline CDR1 and CDR2 sequences are MNHEY and SMNVEV (reference sequence). The CDR3 runs to 13 residues. Trimming cost V 6 bases and J 3 bases, with 11 bases left between them. Here the CDR3 DNA reads TGTGCCAGCAGGAAGGCGGGGTACACTGAAGCTTTCTTT. Translated: CASRKAGYTEAFF.

V and J are TRBV2 and TRBJ2-5; tentatively, D is TRBD2 (6 bases). V was trimmed by 4 bases and J by 0 bases, leaving 9 bases between them. The CDR3 loop spans 14 amino acids. CDR1 is SNHLY, CDR2 FYNNEI, per germline. CDR3 loop: CASSVGGNQETQYF. CDR3 sequence (DNA): TGTGCCAGCAGTGTTGGGGGGAACCAAGAGACCCAGTACTTC. Variable domain in full (rest from reference TRBV2 and TRBJ2-5): EPEVTQTPSHQVTQMGQEVILRCVPISNHLYFYWYRQILGQKVEFLVSFYNNEISEKSEIFDDQFSVERPDGSNFTLKIRSTKLEDSAMYFCASSVGGNQETQYFGPGTRLLVL.

V gene TRBV14 combines with J gene TRBJ1-2; D is unresolved. Trimming took 0 bases from V and 5 from J, leaving 10 bases between them. Germline CDR1 reads SGHDN; CDR2 reads FVKESK. The CDR3 consists of 14 residues. The CDR3 coding sequence is TGTGCCAGCAGCCAAGATCTGCGTAATTATGGCTACACCTTC. Protein: CASSQDLRNYGYTF. The full variable domain, completed using reference TRBV14 and TRBJ1-2, is EAGVTQFPSHSVIEKGQTVTLRCDPISGHDNLYWYRRVMGKEIKFLLHFVKESKQDESGMPNNRFLAERTGGTYSTLKVQPAELEDSGVYFCASSQDLRNYGYTFGSGTRLTVV.

V is TRBV27 and J is TRBJ1-4; weak D call: TRBD1 (5 bases). The CDR3 is made up of 15 amino acids. Trimming left V 5 bases short and J 7 bases short, with 17 bases between. CDR1 MNHEY and CDR2 SMNVEV come from the germline V gene (reference sequence). The CDR3: CASSTRRGGIEKLFF. The DNA of the CDR3 is TGTGCCAGCAGTACACGACGGGGGGGGATTGAAAAACTGTTTTTT.

V is TRBV10-3 and J is TRBJ2-3; TRBD2 agrees at 9 bases. In germline, CDR1 is ENHRY, CDR2 SYGVKD. After removal of 4 bases from V and 2 bases from J, the junction contained 1 base not matched to a gene. The CDR3 totals 14 residues. The CDR3 sequence is CAISGGRATDTQYF. CDR3 coding DNA: TGTGCCATCAGTGGCGGGAGGGCCACAGATACGCAGTATTTT.

The chain combines TRBV7-2 with TRBJ2-2, with 7 bases lining up with TRBD2. This CDR3 contains 13 residues. The germline gives CDR1 SGHTA, CDR2 FQGNSA. The V segment lost 6 bases and the J segment 6 bases; nucleotides outside the gene matches: 4. For the CDR3, the DNA is TGTGCCAGCAGGAGTAGCGGGCCCGGGGAGCTGTTTTTT. Its translation: CASRSSGPGELFF.

The rearrangement joins TRBV7-2 to TRBJ2-7; D might be TRBD1 (5 bases). V was pared by 4 bases and J by 0 bases, with 22 bases between. The CDR3 sequence is 18 residues long. The V gene's germline CDR1 is SGHTA and CDR2 FQGNSA. The DNA for the CDR3 is TGTGCCAGCAGCTCAGGGCCGCGTAAAAACCCTTTCTCCTACGAGCAGTACTTC. As protein: CASSSGPRKNPFSYEQYF.

V and J are TRBV5-1 and TRBJ1-2; TRBD1 aligns across 9 bases. CDR1 and CDR2 from the germline V gene are SGHRS and YFSETQ. V shed 4 bases, J shed 4 bases, and the junction held 11 bases outside the gene matches. The CDR3 spans 16 residues. The CDR3 sequence: CASSRTGTGNFYGYTF. The CDR3 DNA follows: TGCGCCAGCAGCCGCACCGGGACAGGGAACTTCTATGGCTACACCTTC.

This chain uses TRBV19 with TRBJ1-1, with 9 bases identical to TRBD1. V lost 7 bases to trimming and J lost 4 bases; unmatched junction nucleotides: 16. This CDR3 is built from 17 residues. Germline CDR1 LNHDA, CDR2 SQIVND (reference sequence). The CDR3 bases are TGTGCCAGTATTGCATACCACAGGGGGCATTCTAGCACTGAAGCTTTCTTT. Translation: CASIAYHRGHSSTEAFF.

This clone has only one observation. The chain joins TRBV13 to TRBJ1-2, with D possibly matching TRBD1 (6 bases). Looked up from germline, CDR1 is PRHDT and CDR2 is FYEKMQ (reference sequence). The CDR3 covers 15 residues. Trimming stripped 0 bases from V and 0 bases from J, with 8 bases between. Here the CDR3 DNA reads TGTGCCAGCAGCTTAGGACAGGGTACTAACTATGGCTACACCTTC. Residues: CASSLGQGTNYGYTF.

This clone appeared a single time. The rearrangement links TRBV30 to TRBJ2-1; D possibly corresponds to TRBD2 (6 bases). CDR1 GTSNPN and CDR2 SVGIG come from the germline V gene (reference sequence). Trimming pared 4 bases from V and 7 bases from J, leaving 17 bases between. The CDR3 extends over 14 amino acids. CDR3: CAWNHVGGMNEQFF. The CDR3 DNA follows: TGTGCCTGGAACCACGTGGGCGGGATGAATGAGCAGTTCTTC.

The V call is TRBV4-3, the J call TRBJ1-2, with 7 positions matching TRBD1. Germline CDR1 is LGHNA and CDR2 is YSLEER. Trimming took 1 base from V and 5 from J; bases not matched to a gene: 4. The CDR3 loop spans 14 amino acids. The CDR3 loop reads CASSQVGQAYGYTF. The CDR3 DNA sequence: TGCGCCAGCAGCCAAGTCGGACAGGCATATGGCTACACCTTC.

J is TRBJ2-1 and V is TRBV9, with 7 bases identical to TRBD1. The CDR3 has 15 amino acids. Germline V gene sequence: CDR1 SGDLS, CDR2 YYNGEE. V was clipped by 1 base and J by 4 bases; unmatched bases: 5. In nucleotides, the CDR3 is TGTGCCAGCAGCGTACTAGGGGGCCCATACAATGAGCAGTTCTTC. Its translation is CASSVLGGPYNEQFF.

This rearrangement joins TRBV18 to TRBJ1-1; a weak D match, TRBD1 (6 bases). Trimming removed 6 bases from V and 0 bases from J, with 20 bases in between. CDR3 size: 17 residues. The germline CDR1 and CDR2 sequences are KGHSH and LQKENI. The CDR3 DNA follows: TGTGCCAGCTCCCTGGGGATCGCAGGGACAATGAACACTGAAGCTTTCTTT. Translation gives CASSLGIAGTMNTEAFF.

The J gene is TRBJ2-1, the V gene TRBV7-3, with 7 bases fitting TRBD2. Germline trimming cut 2 bases from V and 6 bases from J; bases unmatched to any gene: 10. The CDR3 sequence is 16 residues long. Germline V gene data show CDR1 as SGHTA and CDR2 as FQGTGA. The CDR3 DNA follows: TGTGCCAGCAGCTTAGCGGGAGACGGGGTTGGCAATGAGCAGTTCTTC. This translates into CASSLAGDGVGNEQFF.